The 22 T cell receptor beta chains presented below share a single source sample, sequenced in a study of shared clonotypes between healthy human individuals. Measured with immunoSEQ multiplex PCR; TCRdb has only the in-frame clones, and not every one. The data show millions of clones, around nine tenths seen once. Sequenced: naive CD4+ T cells sorted from blood. Subset of the sample: CD45RA+ positively selected. The receptors derive from a man in his late teens or twenties in good health.

This sequence joins TRBV18 and TRBJ2-3, with D unresolved. Trimming cost V 0 bases and J 2 bases, with 6 bases left between them. The CDR3 sequence is 14 residues long. Germline CDR1 is KGHSH and CDR2 is LQKENI. CDR3 residues: CASSPPKPTDTQYF. The CDR3 bases are TGTGCCAGCTCACCACCGAAACCCACAGATACGCAGTATTTT.

This rearrangement joins TRBV2 to TRBJ2-3; D remains ambiguous. V lost 4 bases to trimming and J lost 10 bases, with 15 bases between them. Germline CDR1 and CDR2: SNHLY and FYNNEI. The length of the CDR3 is 13 residues. CDR3 coding DNA: TGTGCCAGCAGTGTTGGAGAACATATAGCGCAGTATTTT. This gives the protein CASSVGEHIAQYF.

This clone was recorded once. CDR3 DNA: TGTGCCAGCAGTTTCGGACAGGGGATCCAAAACATTCAGTACTTC. It codes for CASSFGQGIQNIQYF. This sequence joins TRBV6-5 and TRBJ2-4; 9 bases map to TRBD1. The germline gives CDR1 MNHEY, CDR2 SVGAGI. The CDR3 is made up of 15 amino acids. The V and J ends lost 4 bases and 5 bases, in that order; junction bases with no gene match: 6.

This clone appeared a single time. The rearrangement uses TRBV29-1 and TRBJ1-2; D is unclear. CDR3 length: 9 amino acids. Trimming pared 3 bases from V and 8 bases from J, leaving 4 bases between. Germline V lookup: CDR1 SQVTM, CDR2 ANQGSEA. CDR3 sequence: CSVEEGYTF. CDR3 nucleotides: TGCAGCGTTGAGGAAGGCTACACCTTC. The variable domain in full, completed from reference TRBV29-1 and TRBJ1-2, reads SAVISQKPSRDICQRGTSLTIQCQVDSQVTMMFWYRQQPGQSLTLIATANQGSEATYESGFVIDKFPISRPNLTFSTLTVSNMSPEDSSIYLCSVEEGYTFGSGTRLTVV.

This sequence joins TRBV30 and TRBJ2-5; the match to TRBD2 covers 10 bases. V shed 2 bases, J shed 5 bases, and the junction held 8 bases outside the gene matches. Germline loops: CDR1 GTSNPN, CDR2 SVGIG (reference sequence). The CDR3 sequence is 15 residues long. CDR3 nucleotide sequence: TGTGCCTGGAGTTCGCTAGCGGGGGTCTGGGAGACCCAGTACTTC. Amino acid sequence: CAWSSLAGVWETQYF.

The chain is built from TRBV5-1 and TRBJ1-1, with a weak D call TRBD1 (5 bases). The CDR3 has 20 residues. The germline V and J ends were trimmed by 4 bases and 1 base, with 29 bases remaining between them. The germline gives CDR1 SGHRS, CDR2 YFSETQ. CDR3 sequence: CASSRTAIGAGSGGNTEAFF. The CDR3 bases are TGCGCCAGCAGCCGCACCGCTATTGGGGCGGGGAGCGGCGGGAACACTGAAGCTTTCTTT.

The chain joins TRBV15 to TRBJ2-2; 11 bases align to TRBD2. The CDR3 runs to 18 residues. CDR1 is LNHNV, CDR2 YYDKDF, per germline (reference sequence). Trimming took 0 bases from V and 7 from J; bases not matched to a gene: 10. CDR3 nucleotide sequence: TGTGCCACCAGCAGAGATTTGACCCTAGCGGGGGGCGGCGGGGAGCTGTTTTTT. Translating it yields CATSRDLTLAGGGGELFF. The full variable domain, rest sourced from reference TRBV15 and TRBJ2-2, is DAMVIQNPRYQVTQFGKPVTLSCSQTLNHNVMYWYQQKSSQAPKLLFHYYDKDFNNEADTPDNFQSRRPNTSFCFLDIRSPGLGDTAMYLCATSRDLTLAGGGGELFFGEGSRLTVL.

The count of this clone is one. The chain carries TRBV2 and TRBJ2-7; 10 bases align to TRBD1. CDR1 is SNHLY and CDR2 is FYNNEI in the germline V gene. The CDR3 has 15 residues. Trimming took 6 bases from V and 1 from J; bases not matched to a gene: 6. The CDR3 DNA sequence: TGTGCCAGCAGGACCGGACAGGGGGTATCCTACGAGCAGTACTTC. Translation: CASRTGQGVSYEQYF.

As to this clone: The same CDR3 also results from other DNA sequences found in this sample. V and J are TRBV7-2 and TRBJ2-1; TRBD2 matches 13 bases. The CDR3 has 15 amino acids. V shed 5 bases and J 5 bases; nucleotides not matched to a gene: 3. Germline CDR1 reads SGHTA; CDR2 reads FQGNSA. The CDR3 DNA reads TGTGCCAGCAGCCGGGGACTAGCGGGGAACAATGAGCAGTTCTTC. Encoded protein: CASSRGLAGNNEQFF.

This chain uses TRBV29-1 with TRBJ1-2, with D maybe TRBD1 (6 bases). V lost 7 bases and J 6 bases, leaving 12 bases between the germline ends. The CDR3 consists of 11 residues. Germline V gene data show CDR1 as SQVTM and CDR2 as ANQGSEA. CDR3 sequence (DNA): TGCAGCGCGGGGGGGCGCGATGGCTACACCTTC. This encodes CSAGGRDGYTF.

The rearrangement joins TRBV10-3 to TRBJ2-7, with 8 nucleotides matching TRBD1. V shed 0 bases and J 6 bases; nucleotides not matched to a gene: 4. The germline CDR1 and CDR2 sequences are ENHRY and SYGVKD. The CDR3 is 14 residues long. The CDR3 here is CAISESTGVTEQYF. Written as DNA, the CDR3 is TGTGCCATCAGTGAGTCGACAGGGGTGACCGAGCAGTACTTC.

The V and J genes are TRBV6-6 and TRBJ2-7; 10 positions agree with TRBD2. The CDR3 spans 15 residues. Germline-derived CDR1 and CDR2 are MNHNY and SVGAGI (reference sequence). V dropped 7 bases and J dropped 3; count of bases not matched to a gene: 9. The DNA of the CDR3 is TGTGCCAGCACCCCCACTAGCGGGAACTTCTACGAGCAGTACTTC. Translation: CASTPTSGNFYEQYF.

Points on this clone: The same CDR3 arises from other DNA sequences in this sample as well. The chain recombines TRBV6-5 with TRBJ1-2; a weak D match, TRBD1 (5 bases). V was pared by 6 bases and J by 8 bases, with 10 bases between. The CDR3 has 11 amino acids. Looked up from germline, CDR1 is MNHEY and CDR2 is SVGAGI. The CDR3 DNA reads TGTGCCAGCAGCCACGGGGGGGGCTACACCTTC. As protein: CASSHGGGYTF.

The chain is built from TRBV5-1 and TRBJ1-2; a possible D gene is TRBD1 (6 bases). Trimming shortened V by 3 bases and J by 0 bases, and 12 bases separated the two germline ends. The germline V gene encodes CDR1 SGHRS and CDR2 YFSETQ. The CDR3 runs 15 residues. The CDR3 loop is CASSSGGTSNYGYTF. CDR3 coding DNA: TGCGCCAGCAGCTCCGGGGGCACTTCTAACTATGGCTACACCTTC.

The chain joins TRBV15 to TRBJ2-7; no firm D call. Trimming took 5 bases from V and 1 from J, leaving 9 bases between them. Per germline, CDR1 LNHNV and CDR2 YYDKDF (reference sequence). The CDR3 extends over 13 amino acids. CDR3 loop: CATSGSVSYEQYF. CDR3 bases: TGTGCCACCAGCGGATCGGTTTCCTACGAGCAGTACTTC.

This chain uses TRBV5-1 with TRBJ2-7; perhaps D is TRBD1 or TRBD2 (5 bases each). CDR3 length: 15 amino acids. V was clipped by 4 bases and J by 5 bases, with 19 bases between them. Looked up from germline, CDR1 is SGHRS and CDR2 is YFSETQ. The CDR3 region is CASSGTPGIGNEQYF. The DNA for the CDR3 is TGCGCCAGCAGCGGAACCCCAGGGATCGGGAACGAGCAGTACTTC.

As regards this clone: Other DNA sequences in this specimen translate into the identical CDR3. The CDR3 DNA reads as TGTGCCAGTAGTATAGGAGGGACTAGCGGGACCTACGAGCAGTACTTC. It codes for CASSIGGTSGTYEQYF. The V gene is TRBV19, the J gene TRBJ2-7; the match to TRBD2 covers 13 bases. The germline V gene encodes CDR1 LNHDA and CDR2 SQIVND (reference sequence). The V and J ends lost 1 base and 2 bases, in that order; junction bases with no gene match: 2. This CDR3 spans 16 amino acids.

This rearrangement joins TRBV9 to TRBJ2-7; 7 bases fit TRBD1. Germline CDR1 SGDLS, CDR2 YYNGEE. This CDR3 is built from 14 residues. The J segment lost 6 bases and the V segment lost 0 bases, leaving 6 bases of the junction unmatched. This CDR3 reads CASSVVDRDGEQYF. The DNA of the CDR3 is TGTGCCAGCAGCGTAGTCGACAGGGATGGCGAGCAGTACTTC.

The rearrangement links TRBV11-2 to TRBJ2-1, with 9 nucleotides matching TRBD2. From germline, CDR1 is SGHAT and CDR2 FQNNGV. V was pared by 2 bases and J by 2 bases, with 10 bases of the junction left unmatched. The CDR3 covers 18 residues. CDR3: CASSLLLQAGGPYNEQFF. CDR3 coding DNA: TGTGCCAGCAGCTTACTGCTTCAAGCGGGAGGTCCCTACAATGAGCAGTTCTTC.

This CDR3 is CASSGMGGFNYGYTF. In nucleotides, the CDR3 is TGTGCCAGCAGCGGGATGGGAGGGTTTAACTATGGCTACACCTTC. This chain joins TRBV9 and TRBJ1-2; D is undetermined. Between the trimmed V and J ends, which lost 3 bases and 1 base, there was a span of 13 bases. The CDR3 covers 15 residues. Germline CDR1 SGDLS, CDR2 YYNGEE.

Concerning this clone itself: Other DNA sequences within the sample encode an identical CDR3. For the CDR3, the DNA is TGTGCCTGGAGTGGGGCCAATCAGCCCCAGCATTTT. This codes for CAWSGANQPQHF. The rearrangement links TRBV30 to TRBJ1-5; D not resolved. Looked up from germline, CDR1 is GTSNPN and CDR2 is SVGIG (reference sequence). The length of the CDR3 is 12 residues. The V end lost 1 base, the J end lost 3 bases, and 4 bases lay between the germline ends. Looking up the rest from reference TRBV30 and TRBJ1-5 gives the full variable domain: SQTIHQWPATLVQPVGSPLSLECTVEGTSNPNLYWYRQAAGRGLQLLFYSVGIGQISSEVPQNLSASRPQDRQFILSSKKLLLSDSGFYLCAWSGANQPQHFGDGTRLSIL.

The CDR3 DNA is TGCGCCAGCAGCGGGACAGGGGGAGGCACCGGGGAGCTGTTTTTT. This encodes CASSGTGGGTGELFF. The rearrangement joins TRBV5-1 to TRBJ2-2; 11 bases are shared with TRBD1. Germline trimming cut 4 bases from V and 4 bases from J; bases unmatched to any gene: 3. The CDR3 runs 15 residues. Germline CDR1 reads SGHRS; CDR2 reads YFSETQ.